What follows are 4 T cell receptor beta chains derived from one specimen sequenced in a study of cytomegalovirus exposure and HLA in healthy donors. Primers for the PCR totalled 60 Vbeta and 13 Jbeta. The table came from immunoSEQ multiplex PCR; TCRdb's copy has only in-frame clones and leaves some out. The repertoire includes some 150,000 clones, approximately 79% of them detected once, and 2.5% to 3.5% sits in the top ten. Sequencing was performed on PBMCs. Every receptor here comes from a woman in her 30s in good health and CMV-seronegative.

This chain connects TRBV19 to TRBJ1-2, with D perhaps matching TRBD1 (6 bases). V was clipped by 4 bases and J by 5 bases, with 14 bases between them. This CDR3 region has 14 residues. Germline CDR1 and CDR2: LNHDA and SQIVND (reference sequence). The CDR3 DNA sequence: TGTGCCAGTAGTACCCTCGTCAGGGGATATGGCTACACCTTC. Amino acids: CASSTLVRGYGYTF.

This clone was seen only once. The V and J genes are TRBV7-6 and TRBJ2-1; 11 bases are shared with TRBD2. V dropped 5 bases and J dropped 2; count of bases not matched to a gene: 2. Germline CDR1 and CDR2: SGHVS and FNYEAQ. The CDR3 covers 15 residues. The CDR3 protein is CASSPSGGTYNEQFF. The CDR3, as DNA: TGTGCCAGCAGCCCTAGCGGGGGGACCTACAATGAGCAGTTCTTC.

The chain carries TRBV19 and TRBJ2-2, with D possibly being TRBD1 (5 bases). Between the trimmed V and J ends, which lost 4 bases and 4 bases, there was a span of 16 bases. Germline V CDR1 and CDR2: LNHDA, SQIVND (reference sequence). This CDR3 contains 16 residues. The DNA of the CDR3 is TGTGCCAGTAGTACTCAAAAGACAGCCAGCACCGGGGAGCTGTTTTTT. Residues: CASSTQKTASTGELFF.

The chain joins TRBV7-9 to TRBJ2-2; 7 bases fit TRBD2. Trimming removed 5 bases from V and 4 bases from J; junction bases left unmatched: 19. There are 19 residues in the CDR3. Germline values: CDR1 SEHNR, CDR2 FQNEAQ (reference sequence). CDR3 loop: CASSLEKGSRGEGTGELFF. The CDR3 nucleotides are TGTGCCAGCAGCCTAGAGAAGGGTAGTCGGGGGGAGGGCACCGGGGAGCTGTTTTTT.